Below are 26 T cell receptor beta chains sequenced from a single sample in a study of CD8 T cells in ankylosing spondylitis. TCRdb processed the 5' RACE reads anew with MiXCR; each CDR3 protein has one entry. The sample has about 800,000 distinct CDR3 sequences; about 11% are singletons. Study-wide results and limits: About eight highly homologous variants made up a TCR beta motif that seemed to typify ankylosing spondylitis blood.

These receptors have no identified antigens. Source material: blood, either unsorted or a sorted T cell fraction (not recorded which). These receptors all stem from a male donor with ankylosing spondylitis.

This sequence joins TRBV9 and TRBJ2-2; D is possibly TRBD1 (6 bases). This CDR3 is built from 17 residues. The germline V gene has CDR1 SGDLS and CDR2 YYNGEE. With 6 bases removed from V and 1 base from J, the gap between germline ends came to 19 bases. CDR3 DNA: TGTGCCAGCACCTTTCACACAGGGAAAGGGAACACCGGGGAGCTGTTTTTT. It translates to CASTFHTGKGNTGELFF.

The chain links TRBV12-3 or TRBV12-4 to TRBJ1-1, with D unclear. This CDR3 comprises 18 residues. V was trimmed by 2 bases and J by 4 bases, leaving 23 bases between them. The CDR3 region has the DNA TGTGCCAGCAGTTTATCCCCGAGAGGGAGCGTTTGGGGCACTGAAGCTTTCTTT. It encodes CASSLSPRGSVWGTEAFF.

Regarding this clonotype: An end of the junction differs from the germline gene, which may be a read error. Here the CDR3 DNA reads TGCGTCAGCCTCGGCCAGGGGGCTGGCGAGCAGTACTTC. Translating it yields CVSLGQGAGEQYF. This sequence joins TRBV5-1 and TRBJ2-7, with 8 nucleotides matching TRBD1. Germline V lookup: CDR1 SGHRS, CDR2 YFSETQ. The CDR3 has 13 amino acids.

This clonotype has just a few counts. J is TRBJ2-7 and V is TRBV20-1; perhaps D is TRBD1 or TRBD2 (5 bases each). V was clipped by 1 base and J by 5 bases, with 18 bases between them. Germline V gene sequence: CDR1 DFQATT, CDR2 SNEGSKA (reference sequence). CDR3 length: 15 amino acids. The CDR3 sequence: CSARGDGTSPDEQYF. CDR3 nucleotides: TGCAGTGCTAGAGGGGACGGAACATCGCCCGACGAGCAGTACTTC.

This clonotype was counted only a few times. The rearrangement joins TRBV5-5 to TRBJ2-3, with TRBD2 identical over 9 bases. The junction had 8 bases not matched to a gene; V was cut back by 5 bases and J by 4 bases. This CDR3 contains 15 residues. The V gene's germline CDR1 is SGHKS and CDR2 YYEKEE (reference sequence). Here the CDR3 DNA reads TGTGCCAGCAGTCGGGCGGGGGGGCCCCCAGATACGCAGTATTTT. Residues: CASSRAGGPPDTQYF.

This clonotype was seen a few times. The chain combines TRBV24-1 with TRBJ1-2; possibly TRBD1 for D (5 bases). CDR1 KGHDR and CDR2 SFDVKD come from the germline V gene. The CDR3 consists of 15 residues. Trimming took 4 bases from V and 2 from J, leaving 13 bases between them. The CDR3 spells CATSDYREGNYGYTF. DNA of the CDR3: TGTGCCACCAGTGACTACCGTGAGGGGAACTATGGCTACACCTTC.

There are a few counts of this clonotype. Here the CDR3 DNA reads TGTGCCAGCTCACCACCCAGGAACACTGAAGCTTTCTTT. Translated: CASSPPRNTEAFF. The chain is built from TRBV18 and TRBJ1-1; D not resolved. CDR1 is KGHSH, CDR2 LQKENI, per germline. V was cut by 0 bases and J by 1 base, with 3 bases left in between. The CDR3 is 13 amino acids. Combining the CDR3 with reference TRBV18 and TRBJ1-1 gives the whole variable domain NAGVMQNPRHLVRRRGQEARLRCSPMKGHSHVYWYRQLPEEGLKFMVYLQKENIIDESGMPKERFSAEFPKEGPSILRIQQVVRGDSAAYFCASSPPRNTEAFFGQGTRLTVV.

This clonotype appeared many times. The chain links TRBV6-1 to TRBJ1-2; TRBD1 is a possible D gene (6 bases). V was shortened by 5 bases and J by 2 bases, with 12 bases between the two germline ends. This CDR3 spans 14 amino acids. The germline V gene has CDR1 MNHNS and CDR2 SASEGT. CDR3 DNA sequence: TGTGCCAGCAGTCCCAGGGGTTCCAACTATGGCTACACCTTC. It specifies CASSPRGSNYGYTF.

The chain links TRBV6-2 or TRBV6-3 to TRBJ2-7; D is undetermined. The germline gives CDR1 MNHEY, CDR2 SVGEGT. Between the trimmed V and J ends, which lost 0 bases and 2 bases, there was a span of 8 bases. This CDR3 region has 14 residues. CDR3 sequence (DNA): TGTGCCAGCAGTTACTCGATTGATACCTACGAGCAGTACTTC. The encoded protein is CASSYSIDTYEQYF.

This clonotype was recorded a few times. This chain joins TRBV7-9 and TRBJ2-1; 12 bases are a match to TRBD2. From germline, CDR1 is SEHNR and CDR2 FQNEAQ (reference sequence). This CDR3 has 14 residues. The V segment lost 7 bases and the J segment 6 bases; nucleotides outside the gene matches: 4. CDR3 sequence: CASNLAGGGNEQFF. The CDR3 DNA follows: TGTGCCAGCAACCTAGCGGGAGGGGGCAATGAGCAGTTCTTC.

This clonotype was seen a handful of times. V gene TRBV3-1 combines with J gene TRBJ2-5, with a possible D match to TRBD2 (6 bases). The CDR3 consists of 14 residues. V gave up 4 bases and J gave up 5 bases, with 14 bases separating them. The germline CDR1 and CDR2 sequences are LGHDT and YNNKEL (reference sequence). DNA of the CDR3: TGTGCCAGCAGCCTAGGGACTTATGGTGAGACCCAGTACTTC. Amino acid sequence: CASSLGTYGETQYF.

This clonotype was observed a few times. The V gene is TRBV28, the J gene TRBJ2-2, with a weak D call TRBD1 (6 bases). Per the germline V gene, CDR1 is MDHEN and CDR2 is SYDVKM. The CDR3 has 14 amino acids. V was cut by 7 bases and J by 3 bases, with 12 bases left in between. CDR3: CASMPHRDTGELFF. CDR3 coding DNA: TGTGCCAGCATGCCTCACAGGGACACCGGGGAGCTGTTTTTT.

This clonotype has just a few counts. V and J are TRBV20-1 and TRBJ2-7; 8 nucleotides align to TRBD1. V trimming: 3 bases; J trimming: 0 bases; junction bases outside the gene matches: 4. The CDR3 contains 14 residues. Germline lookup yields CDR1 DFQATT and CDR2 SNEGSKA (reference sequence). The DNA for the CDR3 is TGCAGTGCTAGTCCGGACAGGGACTCCTACGAGCAGTACTTC. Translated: CSASPDRDSYEQYF.

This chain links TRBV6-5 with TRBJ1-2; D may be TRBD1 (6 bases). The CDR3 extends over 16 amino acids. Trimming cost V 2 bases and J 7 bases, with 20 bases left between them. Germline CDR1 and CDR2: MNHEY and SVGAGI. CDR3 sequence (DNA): TGTGCCAGCAGTTACCATAGGACAGCTTTTGGCTCTGGCTACACCTTC. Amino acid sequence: CASSYHRTAFGSGYTF.

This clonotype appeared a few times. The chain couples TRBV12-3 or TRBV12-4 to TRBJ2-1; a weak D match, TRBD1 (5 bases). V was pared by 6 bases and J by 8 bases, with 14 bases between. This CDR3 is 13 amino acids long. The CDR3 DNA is TGTGCCAGCAGCTTTTTCCAGGGTGATGAGCAGTTCTTC. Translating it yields CASSFFQGDEQFF.

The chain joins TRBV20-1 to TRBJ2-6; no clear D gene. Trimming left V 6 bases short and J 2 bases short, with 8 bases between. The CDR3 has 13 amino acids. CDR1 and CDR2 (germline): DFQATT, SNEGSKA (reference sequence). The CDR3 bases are TGCAGTGCCAGCCAGGCTGGGGCCAACGTCCTGACTTTC. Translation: CSASQAGANVLTF.

CDR3 in DNA: TGTGCCAGCAGCTTACGCCTAGCGGGGTACGAACAGTTCTTC. Protein: CASSLRLAGYEQFF. V is TRBV7-2 and J is TRBJ2-1; TRBD2 agrees at 9 bases. In germline, CDR1 is SGHTA, CDR2 FQGNSA. This CDR3 has 14 amino acids. The J segment lost 13 bases and the V segment lost 2 bases, leaving 9 bases of the junction unmatched.

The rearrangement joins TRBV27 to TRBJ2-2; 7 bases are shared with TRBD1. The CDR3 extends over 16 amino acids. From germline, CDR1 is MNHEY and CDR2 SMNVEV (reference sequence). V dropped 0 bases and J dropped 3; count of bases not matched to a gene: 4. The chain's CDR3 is CASSLSRGLDTGELFF. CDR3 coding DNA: TGTGCCAGCAGTTTATCGAGGGGGCTCGACACCGGGGAGCTGTTTTTT.

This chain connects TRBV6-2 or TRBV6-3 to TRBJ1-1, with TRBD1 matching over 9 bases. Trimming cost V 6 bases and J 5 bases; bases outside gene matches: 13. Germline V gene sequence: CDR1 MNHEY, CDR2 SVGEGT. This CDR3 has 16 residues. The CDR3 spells CASRDTGQGIWTEAFF. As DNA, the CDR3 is TGTGCCAGCAGAGACACGGGACAGGGAATTTGGACTGAAGCTTTCTTT.

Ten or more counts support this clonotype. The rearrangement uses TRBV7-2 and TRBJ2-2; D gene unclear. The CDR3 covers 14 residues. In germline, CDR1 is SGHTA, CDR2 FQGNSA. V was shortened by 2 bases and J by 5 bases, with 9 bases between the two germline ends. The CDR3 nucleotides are TGTGCCAGCAGCTTAAACGGACGAACCGGGGAGCTGTTTTTT. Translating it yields CASSLNGRTGELFF.

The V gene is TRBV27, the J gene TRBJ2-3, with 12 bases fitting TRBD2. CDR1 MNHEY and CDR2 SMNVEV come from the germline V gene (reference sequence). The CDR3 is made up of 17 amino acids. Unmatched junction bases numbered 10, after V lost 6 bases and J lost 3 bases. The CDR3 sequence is CASRFLAGGLETDTQYF. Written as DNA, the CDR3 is TGTGCCAGCAGATTTCTAGCGGGGGGGCTGGAAACAGATACGCAGTATTTT.

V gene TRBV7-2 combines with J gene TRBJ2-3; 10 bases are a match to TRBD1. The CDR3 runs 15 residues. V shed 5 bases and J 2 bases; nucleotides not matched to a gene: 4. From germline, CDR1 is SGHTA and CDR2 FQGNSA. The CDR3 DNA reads TGTGCCAGCAGCGCCGGGACAGGGGTCACAGATACGCAGTATTTT. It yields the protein CASSAGTGVTDTQYF.

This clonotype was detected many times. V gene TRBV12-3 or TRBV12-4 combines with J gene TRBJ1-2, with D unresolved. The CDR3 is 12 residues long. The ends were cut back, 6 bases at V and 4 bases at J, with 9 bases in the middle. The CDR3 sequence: CASRGSTYGYTF. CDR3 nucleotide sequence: TGTGCCAGCAGGGGGTCCACCTATGGCTACACCTTC.

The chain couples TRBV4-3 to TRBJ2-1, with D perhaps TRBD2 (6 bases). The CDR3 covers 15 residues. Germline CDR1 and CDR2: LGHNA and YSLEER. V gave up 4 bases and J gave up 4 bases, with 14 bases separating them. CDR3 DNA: TGCGCCAGCAGCCCAACTAGCTCCCCATACAATGAGCAGTTCTTC. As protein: CASSPTSSPYNEQFF.

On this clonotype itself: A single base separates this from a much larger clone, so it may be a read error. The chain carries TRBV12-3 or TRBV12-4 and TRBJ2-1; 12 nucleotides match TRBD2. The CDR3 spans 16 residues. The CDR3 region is CASSRPLAGGYNEQIF. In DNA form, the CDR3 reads TGTGCCAGCAGCCGTCCCCTAGCGGGGGGGTACAATGAGCAGATCTTC.

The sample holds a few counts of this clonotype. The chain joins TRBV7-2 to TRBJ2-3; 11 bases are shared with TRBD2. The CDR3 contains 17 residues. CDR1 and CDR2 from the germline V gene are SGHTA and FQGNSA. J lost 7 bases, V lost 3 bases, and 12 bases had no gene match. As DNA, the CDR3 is TGTGCCAGCAGCTTGCAAATAGCGGGGGGGCCTTCCCATACGCAGTATTTT. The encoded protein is CASSLQIAGGPSHTQYF.